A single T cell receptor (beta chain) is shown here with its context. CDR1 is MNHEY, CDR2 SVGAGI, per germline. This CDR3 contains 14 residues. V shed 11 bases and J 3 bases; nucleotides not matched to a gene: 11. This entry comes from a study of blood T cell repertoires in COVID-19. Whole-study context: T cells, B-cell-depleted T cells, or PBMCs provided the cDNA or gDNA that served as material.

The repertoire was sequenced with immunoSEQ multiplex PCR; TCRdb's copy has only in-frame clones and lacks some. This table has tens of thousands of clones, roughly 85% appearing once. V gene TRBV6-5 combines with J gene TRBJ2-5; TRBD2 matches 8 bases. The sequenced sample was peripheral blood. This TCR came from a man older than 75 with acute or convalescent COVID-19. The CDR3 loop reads CAVKESGREETQYF. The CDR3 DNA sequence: TGTGCCGTCAAGGAGTCCGGGAGGGAAGAGACCCAGTACTTC.